This is a list of T cell receptor beta chains from one sample in a study of T cell changes during pregnancy in multiple sclerosis. The repertoire was sequenced with immunoSEQ multiplex PCR; TCRdb's copy has only in-frame clones and lacks some. Of 90,000 to 120,000 clones listed, 85% to 95% are singletons. The source material was peripheral blood, sampled in the third trimester of pregnancy. The receptor set was obtained from a female donor in good health, enrolled as a control in a pregnancy study. Both conserved end residues are part of each CDR3. Each record gives: clone size, J gene, D gene, V gene, CDR3 protein, CDR3 DNA. The D gene is left open where the match is weak. A clone size is listed for some rows: how often the clone was seen (once, few, many), or a class if it is expanded.

. | TRBJ1-5 | . | TRBV7-2 | CASSLAGVDQPQHF | TGTGCCAGCAGCTTAGCAGGGGTTGATCAGCCCCAGCATTTT
. | TRBJ1-2 | TRBD1 | TRBV6-6 | CATSKETGAFFYGYTF | TGTGCCACCTCAAAAGAGACAGGGGCCTTCTTCTATGGCTACACCTTC
. | TRBJ2-2 | . | TRBV5-1 | CASSSTALTGELFF | TGCGCCAGCAGTTCCACAGCCTTAACCGGGGAGCTGTTTTTT
. | TRBJ2-3 | TRBD2 | TRBV19 | CASSIPTGGGTDTQYF | TGTGCCAGTAGTATACCGACCGGCGGGGGGACAGATACGCAGTATTTT
. | TRBJ2-3 | . | TRBV25-1 | CASSGQGTDTQYF | TGTGCCAGCAGTGGACAGGGCACAGATACGCAGTATTTT
few | TRBJ1-1 | . | TRBV6-1 | CASSEGLFNTEAFF | TGTGCCAGCAGTGAGGGACTTTTTAACACTGAAGCTTTCTTT
few | TRBJ2-3 | TRBD1 | TRBV9 | CASSGGQGTDTQYF | TGTGCCAGCAGCGGGGGACAGGGGACAGATACGCAGTATTTT
. | TRBJ1-5 | . | TRBV6-1 | CASGWTGNQPQHF | TGTGCCAGCGGGTGGACGGGGAATCAGCCCCAGCATTTT
. | TRBJ2-3 | . | TRBV9 | CASSPNTDTQYF | TGTGCCAGCAGCCCAAACACAGATACGCAGTATTTT
. | TRBJ1-2 | . | TRBV14 | CASSQDGVAGAYGYTF | TGTGCCAGCAGCCAAGATGGAGTCGCAGGGGCCTATGGCTACACCTTC
. | TRBJ1-2 | TRBD1 | TRBV30 | CAWTSTGNNGYTF | TGTGCCTGGACCTCGACAGGGAATAATGGCTACACCTTC
. | TRBJ2-2 | . | TRBV29-1 | CSVAPREGAANTGELFF | TGCAGCGTTGCCCCCCGGGAGGGGGCCGCGAACACCGGGGAGCTGTTTTTT
once | TRBJ1-2 | . | TRBV6-1 | CASIQYGGNYGYTF | TGTGCCAGCATACAATACGGGGGGAACTATGGCTACACCTTC
once | TRBJ1-4 | . | TRBV30 | CAWLEPHPGFNEKLFF | TGTGCCTGGCTCGAACCCCACCCGGGATTCAATGAAAAACTGTTTTTT
. | TRBJ1-1 | . | TRBV4-1 | CASSQGTGSTEAFF | TGCGCCAGCAGCCAAGGAACAGGGAGCACTGAAGCTTTCTTT
. | TRBJ2-7 | TRBD2 | TRBV25-1 | CASKGGSSYEQYF | TGTGCCAGCAAGGGAGGGAGCTCCTACGAGCAGTACTTC
. | TRBJ1-2 | . | TRBV7-2 | CASSPIRDLGGYGYTF | TGTGCCAGCAGCCCAATCCGGGACCTAGGGGGCTATGGCTACACCTTC
once | TRBJ1-5 | . | TRBV7-6 | CASSLGQIQPQHF | TGTGCCAGCAGCTTGGGGCAAATTCAGCCCCAGCATTTT
. | TRBJ1-5 | TRBD1 | TRBV19 | CASSGTGGLQPQHF | TGTGCCAGTAGTGGGACAGGGGGCCTTCAGCCCCAGCATTTT
. | TRBJ2-1 | TRBD2 | TRBV30 | CAWTQRSGGSSEQFF | TGTGCCTGGACTCAACGGAGCGGGGGATCCTCCGAGCAGTTCTTC
. | TRBJ1-2 | TRBD1 | TRBV19 | CASNSQGANYGYTF | TGTGCCAGTAACTCACAGGGGGCGAACTATGGCTACACCTTC
. | TRBJ1-1 | TRBD1 | TRBV4-3 | CASSLRDRGRGNTEAFF | TGCGCCAGCAGCCTGAGGGACAGGGGGCGAGGGAACACTGAAGCTTTCTTT
. | TRBJ1-6 | . | TRBV7-2 | CASSLVSMGSGNSPLHF | TGTGCCAGCAGCTTAGTATCAATGGGCAGTGGAAATTCACCCCTCCACTTT
. | TRBJ2-3 | TRBD2 | TRBV11-3 | CASSLAGEGGTDTQYF | TGTGCCAGCAGCTTAGCGGGGGAGGGCGGCACAGATACGCAGTATTTT
. | TRBJ2-5 | . | TRBV20-1 | CSAEREETQYF | TGCAGTGCTGAGAGGGAAGAGACCCAGTACTTC
. | TRBJ1-3 | . | TRBV7-9 | CASSSPGSGNTIYF | TGTGCCAGCAGCTCCCCAGGGTCCGGAAACACCATATATTTT
. | TRBJ1-2 | TRBD1 | TRBV9 | CARLPSGQASGYTF | TGTGCCAGGTTACCTTCGGGACAGGCCTCTGGCTACACCTTC
. | TRBJ1-1 | . | TRBV13 | CASSLYLFVQGDAEAFF | TGTGCCAGCAGCTTATATTTGTTTGTGCAGGGTGACGCTGAAGCTTTCTTT
. | TRBJ1-1 | TRBD1 | TRBV13 | CASSLDPTGGARAFF | TGTGCCAGCAGCTTAGACCCGACAGGGGGCGCGAGGGCTTTCTTT
. | TRBJ1-1 | . | TRBV10-3 | CAISGLRTTNTEAFF | TGTGCCATCAGTGGGTTGAGGACAACGAACACTGAAGCTTTCTTT
. | TRBJ1-2 | TRBD1 | TRBV29-1 | CSVVAMDRGLHGYTF | TGCAGCGTTGTAGCTATGGACAGGGGCCTTCATGGCTACACCTTC
. | TRBJ1-6 | . | TRBV7-2 | CASSLWSSYNSPLHF | TGTGCCAGCAGCTTATGGAGCTCCTATAATTCACCCCTCCACTTT
. | TRBJ1-2 | TRBD1 | TRBV7-2 | CASSYDRAHYGYTF | TGTGCCAGCAGTTATGACAGGGCTCACTATGGCTACACCTTC
. | TRBJ2-5 | TRBD2 | TRBV30 | CAWSKRGPQETQYF | TGTGCCTGGTCAAAGCGGGGGCCCCAAGAGACCCAGTACTTC
. | TRBJ2-1 | . | TRBV4-3 | CASSQGPSGMGIRVF | TGCGCCAGCAGCCAAGGACCGTCAGGAATGGGCATCAGGGTCTTC
. | TRBJ1-5 | . | TRBV6-1 | CASSPRDTNQPQHF | TGTGCCAGCTCCCCCCGGGACACTAATCAGCCCCAGCATTTT
. | TRBJ1-6 | . | TRBV19 | CASSPGGRINSPLHF | TGTGCCAGTAGCCCCGGCGGGAGAATAAACTCACCCCTCCACTTT
. | TRBJ1-5 | . | TRBV4-1 | CASSQDFEGVDNQPQHF | TGCGCCAGCAGCCAAGATTTTGAGGGAGTGGACAATCAGCCCCAGCATTTT
. | TRBJ2-3 | TRBD2 | TRBV4-3 | CASSRRLAGANTDTQYF | TGCGCCAGCAGCCGAAGACTAGCGGGGGCGAACACAGATACGCAGTATTTT
. | TRBJ1-1 | TRBD1 | TRBV5-5 | CASSLTGGDTEAFF | TGTGCCAGCAGCTTGACAGGGGGGGACACTGAAGCTTTCTTT